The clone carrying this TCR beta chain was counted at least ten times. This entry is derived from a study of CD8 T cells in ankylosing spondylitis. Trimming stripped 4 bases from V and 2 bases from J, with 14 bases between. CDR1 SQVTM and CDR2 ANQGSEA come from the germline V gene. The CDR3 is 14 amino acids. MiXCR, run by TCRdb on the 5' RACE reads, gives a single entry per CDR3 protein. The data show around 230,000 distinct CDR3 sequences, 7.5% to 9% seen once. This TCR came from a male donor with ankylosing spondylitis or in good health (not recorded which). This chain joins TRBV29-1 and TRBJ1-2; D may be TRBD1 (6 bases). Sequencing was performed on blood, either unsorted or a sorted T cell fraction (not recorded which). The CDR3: CSVAFQGRNYGYTF. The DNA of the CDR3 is TGCAGCGTTGCTTTCCAGGGGAGGAACTATGGCTACACCTTC.